The entry below describes one TCR beta chain. CDR1 is LNHNV, CDR2 YYDKDF, per germline (reference sequence). The ends were cut back, 0 bases at V and 2 bases at J, with 7 bases in the middle. This CDR3 is 14 amino acids long. The treatment denotes: 15 to 20 received Ad26.COV2.S at low or high dose, single or two shots; 5 received placebo; per-sample allocation not given. The investigators took samples on day 63 after the first vaccine or placebo injection. This sample was included in a study of Ad26.COV2.S vaccination and SARS-CoV-2 variants. Study background: A participant enrolled in the COV1001 Ad26.COV2.S trial arm provided the sample. Ad26.COV2.S was injected intramuscularly once or twice, 56 days apart.

Measured with immunoSEQ multiplex PCR; TCRdb has only the in-frame clones, and not every one. The data contain about 680,000 clones, 70% to 90% of them singletons. The source was peripheral blood, collected in a trial of Ad26.COV2.S vaccine versus placebo. The source is a person between 18 and 65 years old who received the Ad26.COV2.S COVID-19 vaccine or a placebo. The chain is built from TRBV15 and TRBJ1-2, with D possibly TRBD1 on 5 matching bases. CDR3 loop: CATSRDGGNYGYTF. CDR3 sequence (DNA): TGTGCCACCAGCAGAGATGGGGGAAACTATGGCTACACCTTC.